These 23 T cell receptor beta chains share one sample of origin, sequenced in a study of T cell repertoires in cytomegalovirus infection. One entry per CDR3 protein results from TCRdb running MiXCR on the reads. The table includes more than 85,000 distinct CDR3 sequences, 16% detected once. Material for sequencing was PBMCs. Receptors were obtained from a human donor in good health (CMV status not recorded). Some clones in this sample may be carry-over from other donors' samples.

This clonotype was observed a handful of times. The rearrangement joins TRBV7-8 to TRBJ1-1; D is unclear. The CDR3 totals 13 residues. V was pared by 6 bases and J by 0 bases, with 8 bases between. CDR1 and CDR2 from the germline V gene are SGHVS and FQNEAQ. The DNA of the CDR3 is TGTGCCAGCAGGGAACAGATGAACACTGAAGCTTTCTTT. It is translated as CASREQMNTEAFF.

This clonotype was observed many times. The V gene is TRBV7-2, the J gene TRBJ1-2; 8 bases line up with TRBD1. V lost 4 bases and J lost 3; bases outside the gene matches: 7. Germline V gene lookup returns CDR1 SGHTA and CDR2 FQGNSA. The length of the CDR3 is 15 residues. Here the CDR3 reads CASSSPDRDYYGYTF. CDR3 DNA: TGTGCCAGCAGCTCCCCGGACAGGGATTACTATGGCTACACCTTC.

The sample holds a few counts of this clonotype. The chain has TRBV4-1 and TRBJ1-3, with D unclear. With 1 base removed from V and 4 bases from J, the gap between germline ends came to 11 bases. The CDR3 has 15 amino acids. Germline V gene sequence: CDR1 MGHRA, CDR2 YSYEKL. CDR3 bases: TGCGCCAGCAGCCAAGTGAATCAGAGAGGAAACACCATATATTTT. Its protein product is CASSQVNQRGNTIYF.

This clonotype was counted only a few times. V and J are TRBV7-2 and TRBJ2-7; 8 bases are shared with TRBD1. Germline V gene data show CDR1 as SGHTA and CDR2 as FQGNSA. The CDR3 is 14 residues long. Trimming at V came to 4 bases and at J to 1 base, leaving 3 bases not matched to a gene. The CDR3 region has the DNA TGTGCCAGCAGCTCCGGACAGGGTTCCTACGAGCAGTACTTC. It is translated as CASSSGQGSYEQYF. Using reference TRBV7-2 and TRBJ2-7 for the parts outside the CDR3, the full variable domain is GAGVSQSPSNKVTEKGKDVELRCDPISGHTALYWYRQSLGQGLEFLIYFQGNSAPDKSGLPSDRFSAERTGGSVSTLTIQRTQQEDSAVYLCASSSGQGSYEQYFGPGTRLTVT.

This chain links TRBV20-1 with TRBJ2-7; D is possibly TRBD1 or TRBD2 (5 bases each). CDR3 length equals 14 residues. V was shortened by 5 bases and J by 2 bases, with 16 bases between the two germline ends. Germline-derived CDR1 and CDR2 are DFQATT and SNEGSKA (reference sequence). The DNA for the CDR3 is TGCAGTGCTCATACCGGGACGGAGACCTACGAGCAGTACTTC. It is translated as CSAHTGTETYEQYF.

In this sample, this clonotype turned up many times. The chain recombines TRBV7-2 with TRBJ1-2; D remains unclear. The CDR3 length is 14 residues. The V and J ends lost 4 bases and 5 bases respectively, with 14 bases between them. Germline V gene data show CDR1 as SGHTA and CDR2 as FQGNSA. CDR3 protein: CASSSTRVPYGYTF. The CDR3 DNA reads TGTGCCAGCAGCTCCACGCGTGTACCATATGGCTACACCTTC.

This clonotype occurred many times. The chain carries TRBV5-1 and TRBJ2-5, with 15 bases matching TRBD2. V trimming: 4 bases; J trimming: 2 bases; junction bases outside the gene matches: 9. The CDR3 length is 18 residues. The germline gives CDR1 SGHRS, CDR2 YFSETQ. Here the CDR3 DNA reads TGCGCCAGCAGCACAGGGACTAGCGGGGGGACTGTACAAGAGACCCAGTACTTC. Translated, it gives CASSTGTSGGTVQETQYF.

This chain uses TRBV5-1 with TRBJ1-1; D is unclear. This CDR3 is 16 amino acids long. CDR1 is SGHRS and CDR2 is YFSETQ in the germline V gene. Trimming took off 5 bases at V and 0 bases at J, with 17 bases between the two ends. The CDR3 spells CASRDPHGDMNTEAFF. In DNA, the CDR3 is TGCGCCAGCAGAGACCCCCACGGAGATATGAACACTGAAGCTTTCTTT. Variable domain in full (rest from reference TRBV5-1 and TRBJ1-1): KAGVTQTPRYLIKTRGQQVTLSCSPISGHRSVSWYQQTPGQGLQFLFEYFSETQRNKGNFPGRFSGRQFSNSRSEMNVSTLELGDSALYLCASRDPHGDMNTEAFFGQGTRLTVV.

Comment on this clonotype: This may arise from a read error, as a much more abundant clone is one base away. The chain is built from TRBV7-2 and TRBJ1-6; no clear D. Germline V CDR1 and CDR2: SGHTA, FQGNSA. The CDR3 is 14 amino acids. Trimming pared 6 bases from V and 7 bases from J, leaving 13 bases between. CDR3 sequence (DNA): TGTGCCAGCAGGGGGTCACGGTTCAATTCACCCCTCCACTTT. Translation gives CASRGSRFNSPLHF.

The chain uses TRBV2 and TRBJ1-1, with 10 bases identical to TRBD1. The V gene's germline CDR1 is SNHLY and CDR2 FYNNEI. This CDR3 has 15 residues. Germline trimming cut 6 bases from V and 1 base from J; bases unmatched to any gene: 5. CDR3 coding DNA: TGTGCCAGCAGCACCGGGACAGGGGAGAACACTGAAGCTTTCTTT. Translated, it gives CASSTGTGENTEAFF.

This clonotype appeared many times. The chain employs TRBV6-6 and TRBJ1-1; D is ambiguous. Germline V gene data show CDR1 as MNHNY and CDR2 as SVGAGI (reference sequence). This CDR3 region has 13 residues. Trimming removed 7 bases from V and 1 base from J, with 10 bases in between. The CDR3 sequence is CASKWNRNTEAFF. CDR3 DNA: TGTGCCAGCAAGTGGAACAGGAACACTGAAGCTTTCTTT.

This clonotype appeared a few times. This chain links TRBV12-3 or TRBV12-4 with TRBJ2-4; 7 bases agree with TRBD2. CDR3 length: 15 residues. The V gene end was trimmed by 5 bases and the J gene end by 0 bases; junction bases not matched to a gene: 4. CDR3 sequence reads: CASSRIAGAKNIQYF. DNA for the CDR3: TGTGCCAGCAGTCGGATAGCGGGAGCCAAAAACATTCAGTACTTC.

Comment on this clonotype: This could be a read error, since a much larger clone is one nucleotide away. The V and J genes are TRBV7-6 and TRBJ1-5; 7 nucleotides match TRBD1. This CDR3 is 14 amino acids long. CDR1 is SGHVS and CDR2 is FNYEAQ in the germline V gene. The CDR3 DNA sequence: TGTGTCAGCGGGAGGGACAGCGATAATCAGCCCCAGCATTTT. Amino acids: CVSGRDSDNQPQHF.

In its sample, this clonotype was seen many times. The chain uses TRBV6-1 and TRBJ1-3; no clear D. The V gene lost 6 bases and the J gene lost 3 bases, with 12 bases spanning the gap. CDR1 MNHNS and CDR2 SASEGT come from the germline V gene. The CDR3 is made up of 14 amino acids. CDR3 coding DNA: TGTGCCAGCAGGCAGTCGACGGTTGGAAACACCATATATTTT. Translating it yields CASRQSTVGNTIYF.

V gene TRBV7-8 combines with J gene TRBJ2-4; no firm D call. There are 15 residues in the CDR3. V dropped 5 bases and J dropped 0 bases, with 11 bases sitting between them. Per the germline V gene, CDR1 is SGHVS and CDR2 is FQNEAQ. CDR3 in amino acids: CASSPWWLAKNIQYF. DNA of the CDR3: TGTGCCAGCAGCCCCTGGTGGCTAGCCAAAAACATTCAGTACTTC.

CDR3 bases: TGCAGTGCTTCGAAGACAGGGTACGAGCAGTACTTC. As protein: CSASKTGYEQYF. The chain carries TRBV20-1 and TRBJ2-7; 7 bases are a match to TRBD1. The CDR3 contains 12 residues. V trimming: 5 bases; J trimming: 4 bases; junction bases outside the gene matches: 5. Germline assignment: CDR1 DFQATT and CDR2 SNEGSKA (reference sequence).

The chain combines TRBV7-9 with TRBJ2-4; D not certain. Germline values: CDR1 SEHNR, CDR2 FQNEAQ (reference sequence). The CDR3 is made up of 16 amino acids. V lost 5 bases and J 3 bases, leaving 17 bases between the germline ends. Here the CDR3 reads CASSPRLQWGKNIQYF. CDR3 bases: TGTGCCAGCAGCCCGCGACTCCAATGGGGCAAAAACATTCAGTACTTC.

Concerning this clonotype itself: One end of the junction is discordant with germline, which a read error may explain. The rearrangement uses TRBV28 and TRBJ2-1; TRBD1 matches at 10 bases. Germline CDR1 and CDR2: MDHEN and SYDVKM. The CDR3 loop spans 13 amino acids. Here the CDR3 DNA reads TGTGCCAGCAGGACAGGGGGCAGGAATGGGCAGTTCTTC. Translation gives CASRTGGRNGQFF.

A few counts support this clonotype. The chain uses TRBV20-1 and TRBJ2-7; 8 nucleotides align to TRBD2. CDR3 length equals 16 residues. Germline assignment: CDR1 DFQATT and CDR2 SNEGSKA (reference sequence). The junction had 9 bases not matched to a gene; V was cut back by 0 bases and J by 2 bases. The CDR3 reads CSARDLSGGGTYEQYF. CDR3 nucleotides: TGCAGTGCTAGAGATCTCTCCGGGGGGGGTACCTACGAGCAGTACTTC.

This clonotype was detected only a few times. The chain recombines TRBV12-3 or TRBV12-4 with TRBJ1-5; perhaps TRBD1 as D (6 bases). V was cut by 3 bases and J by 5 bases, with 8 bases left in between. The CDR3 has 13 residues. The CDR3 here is CASSLTGYQPQHF. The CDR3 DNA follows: TGTGCCAGCAGTTTGACAGGCTATCAGCCCCAGCATTTT.

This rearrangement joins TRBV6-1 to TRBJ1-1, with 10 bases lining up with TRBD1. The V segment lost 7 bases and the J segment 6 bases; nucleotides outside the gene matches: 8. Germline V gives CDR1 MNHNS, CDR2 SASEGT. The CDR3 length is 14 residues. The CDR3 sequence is CASTPDRGQSEAFF. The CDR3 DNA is TGTGCCAGCACCCCTGACAGGGGGCAATCTGAAGCTTTCTTT.

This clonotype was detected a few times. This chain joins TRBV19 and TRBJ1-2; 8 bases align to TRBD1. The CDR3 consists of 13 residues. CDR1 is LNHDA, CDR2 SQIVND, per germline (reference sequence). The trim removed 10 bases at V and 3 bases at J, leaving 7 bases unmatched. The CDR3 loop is CATRTGPDYGYTF. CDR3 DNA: TGTGCCACCCGGACAGGGCCGGACTATGGCTACACCTTC.

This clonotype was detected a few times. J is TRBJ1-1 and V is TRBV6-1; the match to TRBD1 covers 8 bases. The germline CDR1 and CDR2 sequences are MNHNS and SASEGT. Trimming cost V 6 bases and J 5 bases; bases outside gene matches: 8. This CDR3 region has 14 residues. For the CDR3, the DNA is TGTGCCAGCAGCGCCAGACAGGGGTGGACTGAAGCTTTCTTT. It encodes CASSARQGWTEAFF.